The rows below give T cell receptor beta chains drawn from one sample of a study of CD8+ T cells in alopecia areata. Sequencing was performed with immunoSEQ multiplex PCR; in TCRdb, only in-frame clones are kept and a portion is missing. The repertoire has approximately 140,000 clones, about 86% of them found once; the top ten carry roughly 13%. The specimen was CD8+ T cells sorted from blood, collected at week 4, from a patient treated with tofacitinib. These receptors came from a human donor with alopecia areata. The CDR3 runs from the conserved cysteine through the conserved F or W. A D gene is named only where the DNA matches it firmly. Some rows mark clone size as missing; the rest say once, few, many or name a class of expanded clone.

size | D | J | V | DNA | CDR3
NA | NA | TRBJ2-7 | TRBV5-1 | TGCGCCAGCAGCTTGGGCAGGGTCCACGAGCAGTACTTC | CASSLGRVHEQYF
few | NA | TRBJ2-1 | TRBV29-1 | TGCAGCGTTGAAGATCCCCAGGGTAGGAGTACCTACAATGAGCAGTTCTTC | CSVEDPQGRSTYNEQFF
once | NA | TRBJ2-1 | TRBV5-4 | TGTGCCAGCAGCCTGCTCGTCAATGAGCAGTTCTTC | CASSLLVNEQFF
NA | NA | TRBJ2-7 | TRBV13 | TGTGCCAGCAGCTTAGGGATCCTTCAGGGGCCCCTCTACGAGCAGTACTTC | CASSLGILQGPLYEQYF
NA | NA | TRBJ1-1 | TRBV29-1 | TGCAGCGCCCGGGTAACTGAAGCTTTCTTT | CSARVTEAFF
NA | TRBD2 | TRBJ2-7 | TRBV7-2 | TGTGCCAGCAGCGTGGAGACTAGCGGGTATTACGAGCAGTACTTC | CASSVETSGYYEQYF
few | TRBD1 | TRBJ2-7 | TRBV11-1 | TGTGCCAGCAGCTTAGGACAGGGGGCCGACGAGCAGTACTTC | CASSLGQGADEQYF
NA | NA | TRBJ2-1 | TRBV29-1 | TGCAGCGTTGAGTGGCAGACCAATGAGCAGTTCTTC | CSVEWQTNEQFF
NA | TRBD2 | TRBJ2-1 | TRBV6-5 | TGTGCCAGCAGTTACTTTAGCGGGGGGGATGTTGAGCAGTTCTTC | CASSYFSGGDVEQFF
once | NA | TRBJ2-7 | TRBV6-6 | TGTGCCAGCATGGAGGGGGAACATTACGAGCAGTACTTC | CASMEGEHYEQYF
once | NA | TRBJ2-7 | TRBV27 | TGTGCCAGCAGTCACGGACAGCCCTGGGAGCAGTACTTC | CASSHGQPWEQYF
once | TRBD1 | TRBJ2-7 | TRBV29-1 | TGCAGCGTTCAATCTGGACAGGCGGTCTACGAGCAGTACTTC | CSVQSGQAVYEQYF
NA | TRBD1 | TRBJ2-1 | TRBV7-2 | TGTGCCAGCTCTCAGGGCAGGGGGATCAATGAGCAGTTCTTC | CASSQGRGINEQFF
few | TRBD2 | TRBJ2-1 | TRBV4-1 | TGCGCCAGCAGCCCCCCGACTAGCTTGACCTACAATGAGCAGTTCTTC | CASSPPTSLTYNEQFF
NA | NA | TRBJ1-1 | TRBV19 | TGTGCCAGTGCGGTTAACACTGAAGCTTTCTTT | CASAVNTEAFF
NA | TRBD1 | TRBJ1-1 | TRBV29-1 | TGCAGCGTGCCACTAGGGACAGCAAACACTGAAGCTTTCTTT | CSVPLGTANTEAFF
NA | NA | TRBJ2-2 | TRBV4-1 | TGCGCCAGCAGCCAAGGGGAGTTTGGCGGGGAGCTGTTTTTT | CASSQGEFGGELFF
NA | NA | TRBJ1-1 | TRBV5-1 | TGCGCCAGCAGCTTAGGTCAGGGAGAGACTGAAGCTTTCTTT | CASSLGQGETEAFF
NA | TRBD2 | TRBJ2-7 | TRBV7-9 | TGTGCCAGCAGCACTTCTAGCGGCGACTACGAGCAGTACTTC | CASSTSSGDYEQYF
NA | NA | TRBJ1-1 | TRBV5-6 | TGTGCCAGCAGCTTTGGCCCTAGTAACACTGAAGCTTTCTTT | CASSFGPSNTEAFF
NA | TRBD2 | TRBJ2-1 | TRBV5-1 | TGCGCCAGCAGCCCCTCAGCCGGGGGGGCAGAGCAGTTCTTC | CASSPSAGGAEQFF
NA | NA | TRBJ2-1 | TRBV5-1 | TGCGCCAGCAGCTCCGCCTACAATGAGCAGTTCTTC | CASSSAYNEQFF
NA | NA | TRBJ2-3 | TRBV2 | TGTGCCGACGGGGGGCTAGCGGCGAGCACAGATACGCAGTATTTT | CADGGLAASTDTQYF
NA | NA | TRBJ2-3 | TRBV27 | TGTGCCAGCAGTTTGACAGCGACAGATACGCAGTATTTT | CASSLTATDTQYF
NA | TRBD2 | TRBJ2-1 | TRBV11-2 | TGTGCCAGCAGCTTAGAGTTAGCGGGAGGGCTTGGCAATGAGCAGTTCTTC | CASSLELAGGLGNEQFF
NA | TRBD1 | TRBJ1-5 | TRBV7-2 | TGTGCCAGCAGCTTAGACAGGGGGCAAAGTCAGCCCCAGCATTTT | CASSLDRGQSQPQHF
once | TRBD1 | TRBJ2-7 | TRBV29-1 | TGCAGCGTTGTACGCAGGGGGTTCTACGAGCAGTACTTC | CSVVRRGFYEQYF
NA | NA | TRBJ2-7 | TRBV29-1 | TGCAGCGTTGAAGTATTTGACAGGAGTTACGAGCAGTACTTC | CSVEVFDRSYEQYF
NA | NA | TRBJ1-3 | TRBV13 | TGTGCCAGCAGGCAGGGTTCCGGAAACACCATATATTTT | CASRQGSGNTIYF
NA | NA | TRBJ2-2 | TRBV29-1 | TGCAGCGTTGAAGATACCACAGGGCTGTTTTTT | CSVEDTTGLFF
NA | TRBD1 | TRBJ1-2 | TRBV6-1 | TGTGCCAGCAGTGAAGGGCGCTTGGGACAGCCCAACTATGGCTACACCTTC | CASSEGRLGQPNYGYTF
NA | NA | TRBJ1-2 | TRBV4-1 | TGCGCCAGCAGCCCGACACGGGACGGTGGCTACACCTTC | CASSPTRDGGYTF
NA | TRBD1 | TRBJ2-5 | TRBV5-1 | TGCGCCAGTCAACAGGGGGCCGGGGAGACCCAGTACTTC | CASQQGAGETQYF
NA | NA | TRBJ1-1 | TRBV9 | TGTGCCAGCAGCGTAATCGGGGGAACGAACACTGAAGCTTTCTTT | CASSVIGGTNTEAFF
NA | NA | TRBJ1-5 | TRBV27 | TGTGCCAGCAGCCCCTTCTGGACAGAGGGCGTCAATCAGCCCCAGCATTTT | CASSPFWTEGVNQPQHF
NA | NA | TRBJ2-2 | TRBV6-1 | TGTGCCAGCAGTGTGGCGCGGACGAACACCGGGGAGCTGTTTTTT | CASSVARTNTGELFF
NA | NA | TRBJ2-2 | TRBV30 | TGTGCCTGGAGTCGAGGATCCGGGGAGCTGTTTTTT | CAWSRGSGELFF
few | NA | TRBJ2-1 | TRBV27 | TGTGCCAGCAGTTTACCTAATTATTTCGGACTCAATGAGCAGTTCTTC | CASSLPNYFGLNEQFF
NA | TRBD1 | TRBJ2-3 | TRBV6-5 | TGTGCCAGCAGTTATGGGGGACAGGGCTTGTATTTT | CASSYGGQGLYF
NA | TRBD1 | TRBJ1-2 | TRBV30 | TGTGCCTGGAGTGTACCCGGGACAGGGGAGGGCTACACCTTC | CAWSVPGTGEGYTF
NA | TRBD2 | TRBJ2-7 | TRBV30 | TGTGCCTGGAGTGGATCTAGCGGAAACTACGAGCAGTACTTC | CAWSGSSGNYEQYF
NA | NA | TRBJ2-1 | TRBV29-1 | TGCAGCGGGTTAGAGGGTGAGCAGTTCTTC | CSGLEGEQFF
NA | TRBD1 | TRBJ1-1 | TRBV12-5 | TGTGCTAGTGGTTTGGTAGGGACAGCCGAAGCTTTCTTT | CASGLVGTAEAFF
NA | TRBD2 | TRBJ2-1 | TRBV30 | TGTGCCTGGGACGTCCCTAGCGGAATCGACAATGAGCAGTTCTTC | CAWDVPSGIDNEQFF
once | NA | TRBJ2-6 | TRBV6-6 | TGTGCCATTCCCGATACGACGGGGGCCAACGTCCTGACTTTC | CAIPDTTGANVLTF
NA | NA | TRBJ2-3 | TRBV18 | TGTGCCAGCTCACCCGGTACAGCTTACACAGATACGCAGTATTTT | CASSPGTAYTDTQYF
NA | NA | TRBJ2-7 | TRBV4-2 | TGTGCCAGCAGCCAAGGGGCCCAGGGGATAGTATCCTACGAGCAGTACTTC | CASSQGAQGIVSYEQYF
NA | NA | TRBJ2-7 | TRBV10-3 | TGTGCCATCAGTGTCGTAAGGGAAGCGGAGGAGCAGTACTTC | CAISVVREAEEQYF
NA | NA | TRBJ2-7 | TRBV7-2 | TGTGCCAGCAGCTCGCTACAGGGATTCTACGAGCAGTACTTC | CASSSLQGFYEQYF
NA | NA | TRBJ2-3 | TRBV27 | TGTGCCAGCAGTTTGGATGGGTACACAGATACGCAGTATTTT | CASSLDGYTDTQYF
once | TRBD1 | TRBJ2-5 | TRBV27 | TGTGCCAGCAGTTTCCGGGGACAGGGGAAAGAGACCCAGTACTTC | CASSFRGQGKETQYF
NA | NA | TRBJ2-1 | TRBV19 | TGTGCCAGTAGTATATTTAAGGGAGGAGGGGATGAGCAGTTCTTC | CASSIFKGGGDEQFF